This TCR beta chain was recovered during a study of Graves' ophthalmopathy and Graves' hyperthyroidism. Study summary: Prior to any treatment, peripheral blood was collected at the time of initial diagnosis. Study-wide results and caveats: Discrimination between ophthalmopathy and stable hyperthyroidism by a 13-signature model showed about 85% sensitivity and 75% to 84% specificity.

For repertoire sequencing, the TCR beta CDR3 regions were amplified from RNA transcripts. After a first-round RT-PCR with HTBI primers, a second-round multiplex PCR was run. Each CDR3 protein gets one entry after TCRdb re-called the multiplex PCR reads with MiXCR. Here the sample spans approximately 210,000 distinct CDR3 sequences, roughly 29% being singletons. Certain patients, namely those with other autoimmune diseases, uncontrolled infections, pregnancy or lactation, were excluded. The diagnostic workup employed clinical symptoms, serum thyroxine, TRAb, thyroid ultrasound and orbital computed tomography. This clonotype was detected ten times or more. Its cognate antigen is unknown. There are 14 residues in the CDR3. Germline assignment: CDR1 SNHLY and CDR2 FYNNEI. V was pared by 3 bases and J by 5 bases, with 13 bases between.

The chain links TRBV2 to TRBJ2-5; TRBD2 is a possible D gene (6 bases). The receptor was isolated from a man aged 45 to 65 with Graves' ophthalmopathy. The source material was peripheral blood. The CDR3 bases are TGTGCCAGCAGTGATGGAGGGCCCCCGGAGACCCAGTACTTC. It specifies CASSDGGPPETQYF.